The 31 T cell receptor beta chains in this list originate from one sample, sequenced in a study of blood T cells in healthy people across ages. With a J-beta primer mix and a sample-barcoded 5' primer, a second PCR ran about 7 to 11 cycles. TCRdb reprocessed the 5' RACE reads with MiXCR, giving one entry per CDR3 protein. The sample yields 800,000 to 900,000 distinct CDR3 sequences, about 62% seen once. Source material: blood. The receptor set was obtained from a man aged 25-45 years in good health.

The rearrangement links TRBV14 to TRBJ2-3; TRBD2 agrees at 8 bases. Losses at the gene ends were 1 base for V and 4 bases for J; bases not matched to a gene: 10. The CDR3 consists of 17 residues. From germline, CDR1 is SGHDN and CDR2 FVKESK. The DNA for the CDR3 is TGTGCCAGCAGCCAAGTTAACGCGGGGGGTCCCCCAGATACGCAGTATTTT. This encodes CASSQVNAGGPPDTQYF.

The chain links TRBV10-3 to TRBJ2-3, with TRBD1 matching over 9 bases. V was pared by 10 bases and J by 4 bases, with 15 bases of the junction left unmatched. The CDR3 has 16 amino acids. Germline-derived CDR1 and CDR2 are ENHRY and SYGVKD. CDR3 DNA sequence: TGTGCCACGAGAAGAGCCCCGGGACAGGGCCCAGATACGCAGTATTTT. It specifies CATRRAPGQGPDTQYF.

On this clonotype itself: One junction end disagrees with the germline gene, perhaps due to a read error. The V gene is TRBV7-2, the J gene TRBJ2-7, with D perhaps matching TRBD2 (6 bases). The CDR3 runs 15 residues. CDR1 is SGHTA and CDR2 is FQGNSA in the germline V gene. The CDR3 reads CASGLSGLGSYEQYF. The CDR3 DNA follows: TGTGCCAGCGGCTTGTCGGGACTCGGCTCCTACGAGCAGTACTTC.

The rearrangement joins TRBV5-5 to TRBJ1-2; 8 positions agree with TRBD1. The V segment lost 3 bases and the J segment 6 bases; nucleotides outside the gene matches: 7. The germline V gene has CDR1 SGHKS and CDR2 YYEKEE (reference sequence). The length of the CDR3 is 14 residues. The CDR3, as DNA: TGTGCCAGCAGCTCCGCAGGGGGCTCGGATGGCTACACCTTC. Its translation: CASSSAGGSDGYTF.

The V gene is TRBV4-2, the J gene TRBJ2-1, with 7 bases identical to TRBD2. The V gene's germline CDR1 is LGHNA and CDR2 YNFKEQ. Losses at the gene ends were 0 bases for V and 6 bases for J; bases not matched to a gene: 5. The CDR3 has 15 residues. CDR3 bases: TGTGCCAGCAGCCAAGAGTCGGGGGGAGTCAATGAGCAGTTCTTC. It translates to CASSQESGGVNEQFF.

The V gene is TRBV5-5, the J gene TRBJ1-2, with TRBD1 as a possible D gene (6 bases). The V end was cut by 5 bases, the J end by 6 bases, with 17 bases between. The CDR3 runs to 14 residues. The germline V gene encodes CDR1 SGHKS and CDR2 YYEKEE (reference sequence). The CDR3 region is CASRRPGAADGYTF. Written as DNA, the CDR3 is TGTGCCAGCAGACGGCCAGGGGCGGCAGATGGCTACACCTTC.

V is TRBV5-4 and J is TRBJ2-3, with D perhaps given as TRBD1 or TRBD2 (6 bases each). V was shortened by 9 bases and J by 2 bases, with 10 bases between the two germline ends. The CDR3 runs 12 residues. Germline V lookup: CDR1 SGHNT, CDR2 YYREEE (reference sequence). The CDR3 reads CATWGATDTQYF. CDR3 sequence (DNA): TGTGCCACCTGGGGGGCCACAGATACGCAGTATTTT.

The CDR3 sequence: CASSLELGGETQYF. As DNA, the CDR3 is TGTGCCAGCAGCTTAGAGCTTGGGGGTGAGACCCAGTACTTC. The chain uses TRBV11-1 and TRBJ2-5; D is perhaps TRBD1 or TRBD2 (5 bases each). The CDR3 spans 14 residues. The germline V gene encodes CDR1 SGHAT and CDR2 FQDESV (reference sequence). The V end was cut by 1 base, the J end by 5 bases, with 11 bases between.

J is TRBJ1-4 and V is TRBV4-1; possibly TRBD1 for D (5 bases). This CDR3 comprises 15 residues. Germline V gene lookup returns CDR1 MGHRA and CDR2 YSYEKL. Trimming took 1 base from V and 7 from J, leaving 13 bases between them. CDR3 sequence reads: CASSQGGQGGEKLFF. CDR3 nucleotides: TGCGCCAGCAGCCAAGGAGGGCAGGGTGGTGAAAAACTGTTTTTT.

This clonotype occurred once. The V gene is TRBV2, the J gene TRBJ1-5; D is uncertain. V lost 6 bases, J lost 2 bases, and 14 bases lay in between. Per the germline V gene, CDR1 is SNHLY and CDR2 is FYNNEI. This CDR3 region has 15 residues. CDR3 nucleotides: TGTGCCAGCAGCCCCCCAGGATATGGCAATCAGCCCCAGCATTTT. Its translation: CASSPPGYGNQPQHF.

The J gene is TRBJ2-3, the V gene TRBV7-2, with TRBD1 matching 9 bases. CDR3 length: 17 residues. Germline CDR1 is SGHTA and CDR2 is FQGNSA. The V segment lost 5 bases and the J segment 1 base; nucleotides outside the gene matches: 10. The CDR3 bases are TGTGCCAGCAGCCCCCCTATAGGGGACAGGGGCACAGATACGCAGTATTTT. This sequence encodes CASSPPIGDRGTDTQYF.

The count of this clonotype is one. V gene TRBV10-3 combines with J gene TRBJ1-3; 10 nucleotides line up with TRBD1. Trimming cost V 0 bases and J 0 bases; bases outside gene matches: 2. This CDR3 is built from 17 residues. CDR1 is ENHRY and CDR2 is SYGVKD in the germline V gene. DNA for the CDR3: TGTGCCATCAGTGAGTCGGGGACAGGGGCCTCTGGAAACACCATATATTTT. Amino acid sequence: CAISESGTGASGNTIYF.

V usage is TRBV7-2 and J usage is TRBJ1-2; TRBD1 might be the D (5 bases). The CDR3 runs 14 residues. Deletions cut 1 base from V and 4 bases from J, with 10 bases between. Germline-derived CDR1 and CDR2 are SGHTA and FQGNSA. Here the CDR3 DNA reads TGTGCCAGCAGCTTAGATCATGGGGGCTATGGCTACACCTTC. The encoded protein is CASSLDHGGYGYTF.

The CDR3 DNA follows: TGTGCCAGCAGCTTAGAGCGGGGGCCGTCAAGCTCCTACAATGAGCAGTTCTTC. Translating it yields CASSLERGPSSSYNEQFF. The V and J genes are TRBV7-9 and TRBJ2-1, with 8 bases identical to TRBD2. The CDR3 runs to 18 residues. The J segment lost 0 bases and the V segment lost 1 base, leaving 8 bases of the junction unmatched. CDR1 SEHNR and CDR2 FQNEAQ come from the germline V gene (reference sequence).

The chain links TRBV4-3 to TRBJ2-7, with TRBD1 matching over 11 bases. There are 14 residues in the CDR3. V gave up 1 base and J gave up 6 bases; unmatched junction bases: 2. Per germline, CDR1 LGHNA and CDR2 YSLEER. The CDR3 DNA reads TGCGCCAGCAGCCAAGCCGGGACAGGGGGCGAGCAGTACTTC. This sequence encodes CASSQAGTGGEQYF.

This clonotype has only a few counts. This chain joins TRBV4-3 and TRBJ2-2, with D possibly TRBD1 on 6 matching bases. Germline V CDR1 and CDR2: LGHNA, YSLEER. The CDR3 is made up of 14 amino acids. V was shortened by 1 base and J by 9 bases, with 12 bases between the two germline ends. The CDR3 region has the DNA TGCGCCAGCAGCCAAGTAAACAGGGTCAGGGAGCTGTTTTTT. Its translation is CASSQVNRVRELFF.

This chain uses TRBV9 with TRBJ2-3; no reliable D call. V lost 0 bases, J lost 0 bases, and 8 bases lay in between. Germline CDR1 reads SGDLS; CDR2 reads YYNGEE. The CDR3 is made up of 15 amino acids. The DNA for the CDR3 is TGTGCCAGCAGCGTAGATTATAAAAGCACAGATACGCAGTATTTT. It specifies CASSVDYKSTDTQYF.

This clonotype occurred once. The rearrangement uses TRBV6-2 or TRBV6-3 and TRBJ2-7; no definite D call. Germline lookup yields CDR1 MNHEY and CDR2 SVGEGT. Trimming removed 6 bases at V and 6 bases at J, with 18 bases between. The CDR3 has 14 amino acids. CDR3 amino acids: CASSPGRGVFEQYF. CDR3 in DNA: TGTGCCAGCAGCCCCGGACGAGGAGTCTTCGAGCAGTACTTC.

This clonotype was counted a few times. Written as DNA, the CDR3 is TGTGCCAGCAGCAACACACAAGAGACCCAGTACTTC. Its protein is CASSNTQETQYF. The V call is TRBV3-1, the J call TRBJ2-5; D is unclear. V was trimmed by 5 bases and J by 2 bases, leaving 6 bases between them. The V gene's germline CDR1 is LGHDT and CDR2 YNNKEL (reference sequence). The CDR3 loop spans 12 amino acids.

This clonotype has only a few counts. This sequence joins TRBV4-3 and TRBJ1-2; D might be TRBD1 (6 bases). The ends were cut back, 0 bases at V and 6 bases at J, with 11 bases in the middle. The V gene's germline CDR1 is LGHNA and CDR2 YSLEER. This CDR3 is 14 amino acids long. The DNA of the CDR3 is TGCGCCAGCAGCCAAGAACGGGGGGCAAATGGCTACACCTTC. Translated: CASSQERGANGYTF.

The rearrangement joins TRBV6-5 to TRBJ2-7, with unresolved D. CDR3 length: 13 residues. The germline V gene has CDR1 MNHEY and CDR2 SVGAGI. Trimming pared 0 bases from V and 7 bases from J, leaving 10 bases between. The CDR3 DNA reads TGTGCCAGCAGTTACTCACGGGCAGATGAGCAGTACTTC. Translated, it gives CASSYSRADEQYF.

In its sample, this clonotype was seen once. The J gene is TRBJ2-3, the V gene TRBV6-6, with 8 bases lining up with TRBD2. This CDR3 is built from 16 residues. The V and J ends lost 0 bases and 1 base, in that order; junction bases with no gene match: 3. Germline assignment: CDR1 MNHNY and CDR2 SVGAGI (reference sequence). CDR3 nucleotide sequence: TGTGCCAGCAGTTACTCAGCGGGGGCCGGCACAGATACGCAGTATTTT. Protein product: CASSYSAGAGTDTQYF.

The J gene is TRBJ1-5, the V gene TRBV4-3; 7 bases are shared with TRBD1. Germline CDR1 and CDR2: LGHNA and YSLEER. Unmatched junction bases numbered 12, after V lost 5 bases and J lost 2 bases. The CDR3 is 17 residues long. The CDR3 sequence: CASSKRWDGQGNQPQHF. CDR3 nucleotides: TGCGCCAGCAGCAAAAGATGGGATGGACAGGGCAATCAGCCCCAGCATTTT.

CDR3 DNA: TGCGCCAGCAGCGGGACAGGGATTCCCTACGAGCAGTACTTC. Residues: CASSGTGIPYEQYF. This chain joins TRBV5-1 and TRBJ2-7; 9 positions agree with TRBD1. Trimming took 4 bases from V and 2 from J; bases not matched to a gene: 4. There are 14 residues in the CDR3. Germline V CDR1 and CDR2: SGHRS, YFSETQ.

The CDR3 loop is CASRKGRWGDNQPQHF. The CDR3 DNA reads as TGTGCCAGCAGGAAGGGGAGATGGGGGGACAATCAGCCCCAGCATTTT. V is TRBV6-1 and J is TRBJ1-5, with a tentative D call TRBD1 (5 bases). This CDR3 contains 16 residues. V shed 6 bases and J shed 3 bases, with 18 bases lying between them. Germline-derived CDR1 and CDR2 are MNHNS and SASEGT.

J is TRBJ1-6 and V is TRBV7-9; TRBD1 matches at 10 bases. The ends lost 3 bases at V and 8 bases at J; junction bases unmatched: 4. Germline CDR1 SEHNR, CDR2 FQNEAQ (reference sequence). This CDR3 has 15 residues. CDR3 bases: TGTGCCAGCAGCTTCGACAGGGGGCGGTATTCACCCCTCCACTTT. This translates into CASSFDRGRYSPLHF.

V and J are TRBV7-9 and TRBJ2-5, with TRBD1 matching 7 bases. The better agreement between TRBJ2-7 and the DNA end casts doubt on the J call. CDR3 length: 12 residues. Germline V lookup: CDR1 SEHNR, CDR2 FQNEAQ (reference sequence). The CDR3 region is CASTQGAYEQYF. CDR3 nucleotide sequence: TGTGCCAGCACCCAGGGGGCCTACGAGCAGTACTTC.

This chain uses TRBV5-1 with TRBJ1-1; tentatively, D is TRBD1 (5 bases). Germline CDR1 SGHRS, CDR2 YFSETQ. Trimming took off 0 bases at V and 6 bases at J, with 9 bases between the two ends. CDR3 length: 13 residues. In DNA, the CDR3 is TGCGCCAGCAGCTTGGTCAGGGACGCTGAAGCTTTCTTT. Translated, it gives CASSLVRDAEAFF.

This clonotype came up a few times. The chain couples TRBV7-9 to TRBJ2-7; 7 bases align to TRBD1. With 1 base clipped from V and 0 bases from J, the junction kept 6 bases outside the gene matches. The CDR3 extends over 16 amino acids. Looked up from germline, CDR1 is SEHNR and CDR2 is FQNEAQ (reference sequence). DNA of the CDR3: TGTGCCAGCAGCTTAGGGGGACAGACGAACTCCTACGAGCAGTACTTC. Its protein is CASSLGGQTNSYEQYF.

V gene TRBV7-9 combines with J gene TRBJ2-2, with TRBD2 identical over 11 bases. V gave up 4 bases and J gave up 1 base; unmatched junction bases: 2. The V gene's germline CDR1 is SEHNR and CDR2 FQNEAQ (reference sequence). The CDR3 is made up of 16 amino acids. The CDR3 bases are TGTGCCAGCAGCTCTAGCGGGGGGCAGAACACCGGGGAGCTGTTTTTT. Its protein product is CASSSSGGQNTGELFF.

The CDR3 bases are TGCAGTGCTAGTGCGGAGGCTAGCGGGGAAAGGGACATTCAGTACTTC. It is translated as CSASAEASGERDIQYF. The J gene is TRBJ2-4, the V gene TRBV20-1, with TRBD2 identical over 9 bases. Germline V lookup: CDR1 DFQATT, CDR2 SNEGSKA (reference sequence). The trim removed 3 bases at V and 8 bases at J, leaving 14 bases unmatched. This CDR3 has 16 residues.